The 29 T cell receptor beta chains below were found in one sample sequenced in a study of OX40 agonist ivuxolimab in advanced cancers. Assay: immunoSEQ multiplex PCR; the TCRdb copy retains only in-frame clones and omits some. The sample comprises fewer than 30,000 clones, about 83% of which are singletons, and approximately 8% rests with the top ten. Here the sequenced sample was CD4+ or CD8+ T cells sorted from blood, taken in a trial of the OX40 agonist ivuxolimab. The receptors stem from an adult with an advanced solid tumor such as melanoma, head and neck, liver or kidney cancer.

This clone was detected only once. One junction end disagrees with the germline gene, perhaps due to a read error. The rearrangement joins TRBV7-2 to TRBJ1-5, with D perhaps matching TRBD1 (5 bases). The CDR3 contains 14 residues. Germline V lookup: CDR1 SGHTA, CDR2 FQGNSA. CDR3 in DNA: TGTGCCAGCAGTTTAGAGGGGATCCTTCAGCCCCAGCATTTT. This encodes CASSLEGILQPQHF.

The genes are TRBV27 and TRBJ1-2; the D gene is possibly TRBD1 (5 bases). Germline CDR1 MNHEY, CDR2 SMNVEV (reference sequence). This CDR3 has 16 residues. The ends were cut back, 0 bases at V and 4 bases at J, with 15 bases in the middle. CDR3 sequence: CASSLSPPRGPYGYTF. The CDR3 nucleotides read TGTGCCAGCAGTTTATCGCCCCCCCGGGGCCCCTATGGCTACACCTTC.

The chain uses TRBV29-1 and TRBJ1-3; D is perhaps TRBD1 (6 bases). V was clipped by 5 bases and J by 3 bases, with 14 bases between them. The CDR3 sequence is 14 residues long. Germline V CDR1 and CDR2: SQVTM, ANQGSEA. The CDR3 region has the DNA TGCAGCGTTCGAGGCAGGGGAAGTGGAAACACCATATATTTT. Protein sequence: CSVRGRGSGNTIYF.

The chain uses TRBV4-3 and TRBJ2-1, with 10 bases fitting TRBD2. Trimming at V came to 5 bases and at J to 3 bases, leaving 7 bases not matched to a gene. Germline assignment: CDR1 LGHNA and CDR2 YSLEER. The CDR3 sequence is 16 residues long. The CDR3 protein is CASSFKRGGFYNEQFF. In nucleotides, the CDR3 is TGCGCCAGCAGCTTTAAGCGGGGGGGCTTCTACAATGAGCAGTTCTTC.

This chain connects TRBV6-5 to TRBJ1-1; unclear D gene. The germline gives CDR1 MNHEY, CDR2 SVGAGI. V lost 6 bases and J lost 0, with 8 bases in between. The CDR3 has 13 amino acids. The CDR3 DNA follows: TGTGCCAGCAGCCTCGATTTGAACACTGAAGCTTTCTTT. This codes for CASSLDLNTEAFF.

The chain has TRBV2 and TRBJ2-3; a possible D gene is TRBD2 (5 bases). The CDR3 sequence is 13 residues long. V shed 4 bases and J shed 3 bases, with 8 bases lying between them. Germline V CDR1 and CDR2: SNHLY, FYNNEI. The CDR3 region has the DNA TGTGCCAGCAGTGGGCCGGGGACAGATACGCAGTATTTT. Protein product: CASSGPGTDTQYF.

The sample holds one count of this clone. The rearrangement links TRBV29-1 to TRBJ2-3; 9 positions agree with TRBD2. Losses at the gene ends were 0 bases for V and 4 bases for J; bases not matched to a gene: 8. The CDR3 is 16 amino acids. Germline CDR1 reads SQVTM; CDR2 reads ANQGSEA. The CDR3 reads CSVEDGAGGASDTQYF. CDR3 DNA: TGCAGCGTTGAAGACGGCGCGGGGGGGGCGTCAGATACGCAGTATTTT.

This rearrangement joins TRBV5-5 to TRBJ1-2; 7 bases align to TRBD1. The ends lost 4 bases at V and 6 bases at J; junction bases unmatched: 15. The CDR3 loop spans 16 amino acids. Germline-derived CDR1 and CDR2 are SGHKS and YYEKEE (reference sequence). The chain's CDR3 is CASSPQRGRRSDGYTF. CDR3 nucleotide sequence: TGTGCCAGCAGCCCACAGAGGGGGCGCCGTTCGGATGGCTACACCTTC.

The chain employs TRBV6-5 and TRBJ1-1, with D unclear. V shed 2 bases and J shed 4 bases, with 11 bases lying between them. This CDR3 contains 14 residues. Germline V gives CDR1 MNHEY, CDR2 SVGAGI. The DNA for the CDR3 is TGTGCCAGCAGTTACGGCCCGAATCCCACTGAAGCTTTCTTT. Amino acid sequence: CASSYGPNPTEAFF.

The V call is TRBV13, the J call TRBJ2-7; D ambiguous. The CDR3 is 12 amino acids. V was clipped by 0 bases and J by 3 bases, with 3 bases between them. Per germline, CDR1 PRHDT and CDR2 FYEKMQ (reference sequence). CDR3 DNA sequence: TGTGCCAGCAGCTTAGGGGGCTACGAGCAGTACTTC. This codes for CASSLGGYEQYF.

This clone was observed a few times. The chain recombines TRBV27 with TRBJ1-1; tentatively, D is TRBD1 (5 bases). V was shortened by 7 bases and J by 4 bases, with 10 bases between the two germline ends. Germline CDR1 MNHEY, CDR2 SMNVEV (reference sequence). The CDR3 is 12 amino acids. CDR3 sequence (DNA): TGTGCCAGCAAAACAGGTGTCACTGAAGCTTTCTTT. Translating gives CASKTGVTEAFF.

This clone qualifies as medium-sized (0.01 to 0.1%). This chain's CDR3 is CASADRPNTEAFF. The CDR3 coding sequence is TGTGCCAGCGCGGACAGGCCAAACACTGAAGCTTTCTTT. The chain combines TRBV9 with TRBJ1-1, with 7 bases that match TRBD1. The CDR3 sequence is 13 residues long. V lost 7 bases and J lost 2; bases outside the gene matches: 5. Germline V gene sequence: CDR1 SGDLS, CDR2 YYNGEE.

The genes are TRBV27 and TRBJ1-1; D not certain. Germline V gene data show CDR1 as MNHEY and CDR2 as SMNVEV (reference sequence). Trimming stripped 0 bases from V and 1 base from J, with 12 bases between. The CDR3 length is 16 residues. Written as DNA, the CDR3 is TGTGCCAGCAGTTTATCGAACGGGGAATGGAACACTGAAGCTTTCTTT. This translates into CASSLSNGEWNTEAFF.

J is TRBJ2-3 and V is TRBV7-9; 12 nucleotides align to TRBD2. V lost 2 bases to trimming and J lost 3 bases; unmatched junction nucleotides: 3. The germline gives CDR1 SEHNR, CDR2 FQNEAQ (reference sequence). The CDR3 consists of 16 residues. The CDR3 region is CASSLLAGGLTDTQYF. The CDR3 DNA is TGTGCCAGCAGCTTACTAGCGGGGGGGTTAACAGATACGCAGTATTTT.

The gene calls are TRBV27 and TRBJ2-2, with 10 bases identical to TRBD2. The trim removed 2 bases at V and 8 bases at J, leaving 5 bases unmatched. Looked up from germline, CDR1 is MNHEY and CDR2 is SMNVEV (reference sequence). The CDR3 is made up of 15 amino acids. The CDR3, as DNA: TGTGCCAGCAGTTTAGGAGCGGGGGGGCCGGGGGAGCTGTTTTTT. Protein sequence: CASSLGAGGPGELFF.

The chain is built from TRBV18 and TRBJ1-5, with D possibly TRBD1 on 5 matching bases. The V gene's germline CDR1 is KGHSH and CDR2 LQKENI. This CDR3 comprises 15 residues. The V gene lost 6 bases and the J gene lost 4 bases, with 16 bases spanning the gap. The CDR3 sequence is CASSPDTGRNQPQHF. The CDR3 DNA reads TGTGCCAGCTCCCCGGACACGGGGCGGAATCAGCCCCAGCATTTT. Full variable domain (outside the CDR3, taken from reference TRBV18 and TRBJ1-5): NAGVMQNPRHLVRRRGQEARLRCSPMKGHSHVYWYRQLPEEGLKFMVYLQKENIIDESGMPKERFSAEFPKEGPSILRIQQVVRGDSAAYFCASSPDTGRNQPQHFGDGTRLSIL.

This clone has just one count. One end of the junction is discordant with germline, which a read error may explain. The genes are TRBV7-9 and TRBJ1-1; D uncertain. The CDR3 runs 12 residues. Per germline, CDR1 SEHNR and CDR2 FQNEAQ (reference sequence). The CDR3 DNA sequence: TGTGCACGCGGGATTTTGAAAACTGAAGCTTTCTTT. This codes for CARGILKTEAFF.

The V gene is TRBV14, the J gene TRBJ2-2, with D maybe TRBD2 (5 bases). The length of the CDR3 is 14 residues. Germline V gene sequence: CDR1 SGHDN, CDR2 FVKESK. V was pared by 3 bases and J by 8 bases, with 13 bases between. Here the CDR3 reads CASSQRRILGELFF. DNA of the CDR3: TGTGCCAGCAGCCAGAGGAGGATACTTGGGGAGCTGTTTTTT.

V is TRBV18 and J is TRBJ1-2, with TRBD1 matching 9 bases. Trimming removed 3 bases from V and 6 bases from J; junction bases left unmatched: 5. The germline V gene has CDR1 KGHSH and CDR2 LQKENI. This CDR3 comprises 14 residues. CDR3 loop: CASSPEQGAHGYTF. CDR3 DNA sequence: TGTGCCAGCTCACCCGAACAGGGGGCCCATGGCTACACCTTC.

The chain joins TRBV7-9 to TRBJ1-2, with D perhaps matching TRBD1 (5 bases). The length of the CDR3 is 15 residues. Per germline, CDR1 SEHNR and CDR2 FQNEAQ (reference sequence). The V end was cut by 1 base, the J end by 5 bases, with 14 bases between. CDR3: CASSLGGAGLYGYTF. The CDR3 nucleotides read TGTGCCAGCAGCTTAGGAGGAGCAGGGCTATATGGCTACACCTTC.

This clone showed up just a few times. The gene calls are TRBV6-5 and TRBJ1-6, with 7 bases fitting TRBD1. Losses at the gene ends were 6 bases for V and 14 bases for J; bases not matched to a gene: 13. The CDR3 sequence is 14 residues long. The V gene's germline CDR1 is MNHEY and CDR2 SVGAGI. The CDR3 nucleotides read TGTGCCAGCAGCTTGGAAAGGGGGCGCATTTCCCTCCACTTT. Protein product: CASSLERGRISLHF.

The rearrangement joins TRBV7-7 to TRBJ2-5; D not resolved. CDR3 length: 16 amino acids. Trimming shortened V by 0 bases and J by 2 bases, and 13 bases separated the two germline ends. The germline CDR1 and CDR2 sequences are SSHAT and FNYEAQ (reference sequence). The chain's CDR3 is CASSLAHGRIQETQYF. The CDR3 nucleotides read TGTGCCAGCAGCTTAGCCCATGGGCGAATTCAAGAGACCCAGTACTTC.

V and J are TRBV9 and TRBJ1-4, with D unresolved. V lost 4 bases and J lost 8, with 18 bases in between. The CDR3 runs 15 residues. Germline-derived CDR1 and CDR2 are SGDLS and YYNGEE. The CDR3 DNA is TGTGCCAGCAGCACCTCGGGGTCCCACGGAGAAAAACTGTTTTTT. Its translation: CASSTSGSHGEKLFF.

The V call is TRBV7-9, the J call TRBJ1-3, with D unclear. V lost 1 base and J 0 bases, leaving 4 bases between the germline ends. Per the germline V gene, CDR1 is SEHNR and CDR2 is FQNEAQ (reference sequence). The CDR3 is 14 residues long. Here the CDR3 reads CASSLGSSGNTIYF. DNA for the CDR3: TGTGCCAGCAGCTTAGGTAGCTCTGGAAACACCATATATTTT.

The chain carries TRBV12-5 and TRBJ1-3, with D unresolved. Germline-derived CDR1 and CDR2 are LGHNT and FRNRAP. V was clipped by 5 bases and J by 0 bases, with 8 bases between them. The length of the CDR3 is 14 residues. CDR3 protein: CASGPGGSGNTIYF. CDR3 in DNA: TGTGCTAGTGGTCCCGGAGGCTCTGGAAACACCATATATTTT.

The rearrangement joins TRBV6-5 to TRBJ2-7; possible D gene TRBD2, 5 bases. The CDR3 sequence is 14 residues long. V was shortened by 0 bases and J by 4 bases, with 10 bases between the two germline ends. In germline, CDR1 is MNHEY, CDR2 SVGAGI. CDR3 sequence (DNA): TGTGCCAGCAGTTACTCGAGGGCGGCGTACGAGCAGTACTTC. Translation gives CASSYSRAAYEQYF.

The chain combines TRBV4-1 with TRBJ1-5; the D is unclear. Germline-derived CDR1 and CDR2 are MGHRA and YSYEKL. Trimming cost V 3 bases and J 3 bases, with 12 bases left between them. This CDR3 is 15 amino acids long. CDR3: CASSQTDTPNQPQHF. In DNA form, the CDR3 reads TGCGCCAGCAGCCAGACCGACACCCCCAATCAGCCCCAGCATTTT.

The V and J genes are TRBV6-5 and TRBJ2-1, with D perhaps TRBD1 (6 bases). Germline values: CDR1 MNHEY, CDR2 SVGAGI. The length of the CDR3 is 11 residues. Trimming pared 4 bases from V and 9 bases from J, leaving 7 bases between. CDR3 DNA sequence: TGTGCCAGCAGTTCCAGGGGTGAGCAGTTCTTC. It yields the protein CASSSRGEQFF.

The J gene is TRBJ1-6, the V gene TRBV7-9, with a possible D match to TRBD1 (5 bases). V lost 4 bases and J lost 9, with 22 bases in between. The CDR3 has 17 amino acids. The V gene's germline CDR1 is SEHNR and CDR2 FQNEAQ (reference sequence). Here the CDR3 reads CASSSGSAGTLRSPLHF. In DNA form, the CDR3 reads TGTGCCAGCAGCTCTGGATCCGCCGGGACTCTTCGTTCACCCCTCCACTTT. The variable domain in full, completed from reference TRBV7-9 and TRBJ1-6, reads DTGVSQNPRHKITKRGQNVTFRCDPISEHNRLYWYRQTLGQGPEFLTYFQNEAQLEKSRLLSDRFSAERPKGSFSTLEIQRTEQGDSAMYLCASSSGSAGTLRSPLHFGNGTRLTVT.